Sequencing of this TCR beta chain was carried out in a study of OX40 agonist ivuxolimab in advanced cancers. The CDR3 runs to 16 residues. Germline values: CDR1 GTSNPN, CDR2 SVGIG (reference sequence). J was trimmed by 2 bases and V by 4 bases; bases with no gene match: 9. Some clones are missing from TCRdb's copy, which holds only in-frame ones; the method was immunoSEQ multiplex PCR. The repertoire holds some 24,000 clones, with over 65% as singletons. This clonotype was obtained from an adult with an advanced solid tumor such as melanoma, head and neck, liver or kidney cancer. The V and J genes are TRBV30 and TRBJ2-2; TRBD1 agrees at 8 bases. Here the sequenced sample was CD4+ or CD8+ T cells sorted from blood, taken in a trial of the OX40 agonist ivuxolimab. The CDR3 DNA is TGTGCCTGGAAATTCTCGGGACAGGTTAACACCGGGGAGCTGTTTTTT. This sequence encodes CAWKFSGQVNTGELFF.